One sample yielded the 13 T cell receptor beta chains listed below, sequenced in a study of shared clonotypes between healthy human individuals. TCRdb's copy holds only in-frame clones and misses some; the assay was immunoSEQ multiplex PCR. The sample has about 560,000 clones, around 77% seen once; the top ten hold around 13%. The specimen sequenced was PBMCs. All receptors come from a woman in her forties in good health. Some clones in this sample may be carry-over from other donors' samples.

The rearrangement links TRBV7-9 to TRBJ2-1; 11 bases match TRBD2. Germline V gene data show CDR1 as SEHNR and CDR2 as FQNEAQ (reference sequence). V shed 3 bases and J 8 bases; nucleotides not matched to a gene: 6. The CDR3 totals 15 residues. CDR3 residues: CASSLGLADFDEQFF. The CDR3 DNA reads as TGTGCCAGCAGCTTGGGACTAGCGGACTTCGATGAGCAGTTCTTC.

CDR3 sequence (DNA): TGTGCCAGCAGCGTAGACGGCAGGATTATGGATACGCAGTATTTT. This translates into CASSVDGRIMDTQYF. V usage is TRBV9 and J usage is TRBJ2-3; D is unclear. V lost 0 bases to trimming and J lost 6 bases, with 14 bases between them. Germline values: CDR1 SGDLS, CDR2 YYNGEE. CDR3 length equals 15 residues.

This chain links TRBV7-8 with TRBJ1-1; D remains unclear. This CDR3 comprises 13 residues. Trimming shortened V by 3 bases and J by 5 bases, and 10 bases separated the two germline ends. Germline CDR1 SGHVS, CDR2 FQNEAQ. CDR3 in DNA: TGTGCCAGCAGCTTCGCGGGCATAACTGAAGCTTTCTTT. It codes for CASSFAGITEAFF.

This chain links TRBV27 with TRBJ2-7; D is possibly TRBD1 or TRBD2 (5 bases each). The ends were cut back, 2 bases at V and 2 bases at J, with 10 bases in the middle. Looked up from germline, CDR1 is MNHEY and CDR2 is SMNVEV (reference sequence). The CDR3 is 14 amino acids. In nucleotides, the CDR3 is TGTGCCAGCAGTTTACAGAGGGGAACCTACGAGCAGTACTTC. Translation: CASSLQRGTYEQYF.

This rearrangement joins TRBV6-1 to TRBJ2-7; 10 nucleotides line up with TRBD1. Losses at the gene ends were 7 bases for V and 0 bases for J; bases not matched to a gene: 6. Germline-derived CDR1 and CDR2 are MNHNS and SASEGT. This CDR3 has 15 residues. Written as DNA, the CDR3 is TGTGCCAGCATACCGGGACAGGGGACCTCCTACGAGCAGTACTTC. Translation gives CASIPGQGTSYEQYF.

This clone occurred a few times. This rearrangement joins TRBV28 to TRBJ1-2; a possible D gene is TRBD1 (5 bases). The germline CDR1 and CDR2 sequences are MDHEN and SYDVKM. The V end was cut by 2 bases, the J end by 4 bases, with 14 bases between. The CDR3 is 15 amino acids. The CDR3 spells CASSLDSRGGYGYTF. DNA for the CDR3: TGTGCCAGCAGTTTAGACAGCCGCGGGGGCTATGGCTACACCTTC.

The J gene is TRBJ1-2, the V gene TRBV5-4; the D is unclear. Looked up from germline, CDR1 is SGHNT and CDR2 is YYREEE (reference sequence). CDR3 length: 13 residues. Trimming removed 3 bases at V and 5 bases at J, with 11 bases between. CDR3 in DNA: TGTGCCAGCAGCTCGAACAGAGGATATGGCTACACCTTC. Its translation is CASSSNRGYGYTF.

The chain couples TRBV9 to TRBJ1-3; maybe TRBD1 (5 bases). Trimming took off 1 base at V and 0 bases at J, with 8 bases between the two ends. CDR3 size: 15 residues. Germline CDR1 and CDR2: SGDLS and YYNGEE. The DNA for the CDR3 is TGTGCCAGCAGCGTACAGGGCTTCTCTGGAAACACCATATATTTT. This gives the protein CASSVQGFSGNTIYF.

The chain has TRBV6-5 and TRBJ2-7, with D unclear. The CDR3 is 13 residues long. Germline CDR1 MNHEY, CDR2 SVGAGI. Trimming took 5 bases from V and 3 from J, leaving 11 bases between them. The CDR3 bases are TGTGCCAGCAGTCAACAACCTGGCTACGAGCAGTACTTC. As protein: CASSQQPGYEQYF.

This clone was counted only a few times. The V and J genes are TRBV5-1 and TRBJ2-5; 8 bases are a match to TRBD2. V dropped 5 bases and J dropped 2; count of bases not matched to a gene: 11. CDR1 is SGHRS, CDR2 YFSETQ, per germline. The CDR3 length is 16 residues. Here the CDR3 DNA reads TGCGCCAGCAGGCTCGAGGGGAGCGGGGGACAAGAGACCCAGTACTTC. This sequence encodes CASRLEGSGGQETQYF.

This sequence joins TRBV7-9 and TRBJ1-1; no clear D gene. CDR3 length equals 13 residues. Germline loops: CDR1 SEHNR, CDR2 FQNEAQ (reference sequence). Trimming stripped 5 bases from V and 4 bases from J, with 11 bases between. This chain's CDR3 is CASSDDWVTEAFF. CDR3 nucleotide sequence: TGTGCCAGCAGCGACGATTGGGTCACTGAAGCTTTCTTT.

This clone was found a few times. This chain uses TRBV5-4 with TRBJ2-1; no firm D call. Trimming took 0 bases from V and 0 from J, leaving 10 bases between them. Per the germline V gene, CDR1 is SGHNT and CDR2 is YYREEE (reference sequence). The CDR3 totals 16 residues. For the CDR3, the DNA is TGTGCCAGCAGCTTGGGGACCCGGGCCTCCTACAATGAGCAGTTCTTC. It translates to CASSLGTRASYNEQFF.

This clone was recorded once. This rearrangement joins TRBV6-5 to TRBJ2-7; 7 bases align to TRBD2. The CDR3 is 14 amino acids. Germline CDR1 is MNHEY and CDR2 is SVGAGI. The ends lost 5 bases at V and 7 bases at J; junction bases unmatched: 11. CDR3 amino acids: CASSRGAGVGEQYF. For the CDR3, the DNA is TGTGCCAGCAGTCGAGGGGCGGGAGTGGGGGAGCAGTACTTC.